Listed below are T cell receptor beta chains from one sample, sequenced in a study of technical replicates of blood from several donors. Repertoires were generated with immunoSEQ multiplex PCR, while TCRdb's copy carries only in-frame clones and drops some. Found here are more than 65,000 clones, more than 90% of them singletons; the top ten hold around 0.37%. Sequencing was done on a sample of T cells isolated from PBMCs. The origin of the receptors is a human donor in good health. CDR3s leave out the opening cysteine and the closing phenylalanine or tryptophan. Each record gives: V gene, CDR3 protein.

TRBV5-4,ASSNRAGNTIY
TRBV7-3,ASSSDRTGGGETQY
TRBV27,ASSWTGDNEQF
TRBV6-5,ASKVTSGRSYEQY
TRBV7-9,ASSLWGIGTGTGANVLT
TRBV2,ASSALRGLAGVVTGELF
TRBV29-1,SVRALAGVRYEQY
TRBV7-9,ASSPPLAGPDTQY
TRBV4-1,ASSHGGQYNEQF
TRBV2,ASSEASATQH
TRBV7-9,ASSIIVWFRLAGVGEQF
TRBV29-1,SGFGQNTEAF
TRBV27,ASSSRGSGQY
TRBV27,ASSLLAANTGELF
TRBV5-5,ASSLHSAGLAGRREQF
TRBV27,ASSSLTGSTETQY
TRBV28,ASRRQPYTGELF
TRBV5-1,ASSWRTGPNTEAF
TRBV30,AWSVGTGANVLT